This T cell receptor (beta chain) is drawn from a study of T cells in Graves' hyperthyroidism and ophthalmopathy. Study-wide context: Blood was drawn when the patient was first diagnosed and still untreated.

The V end was cut by 3 bases, the J end by 4 bases, with 16 bases between. The length of the CDR3 is 15 residues. This clonotype was recorded many times. The antigen is not known. TCR beta CDR3 sequences were amplified from RNA transcripts. When the TCR CDR3 underwent first-round RT-PCR, the HTBI primer set was used. Using its own MiXCR run on the multiplex PCR reads, TCRdb lists one record per CDR3 protein. The table lists fewer than 800,000 distinct CDR3 sequences, 15% to 20% of them singletons. Clinical symptoms, serum thyroxine and TRAb, thyroid ultrasound and orbital computed tomography were used for the diagnoses. Study-level findings and limits: Ophthalmopathy was separated from stable hyperthyroidism by a 13 V-J model. Most thyroid clonotypes with frequency above 0.001 were detected in blood.

The rearrangement links TRBV12-3 or TRBV12-4 to TRBJ2-7; D unclear. This receptor was taken from a man aged 18 to 30 with Graves' hyperthyroidism. The sequenced material came from blood. CDR3: CASSFMPFLGYEQYF. The CDR3 DNA is TGTGCCAGCAGTTTTATGCCATTTCTCGGGTACGAGCAGTACTTC.